This TCR beta chain was captured by sequencing in a study of early T cells in non-severe SARS-CoV-2 infection. Across the whole study: Sequenced bulk RNA came from whole blood that was unsorted, and chains were unpaired. Study-wide results and caveats: The matching step, a VDJdb search, favored anti-spike CD8 responses and missed private and CD4 specificities.

Germline CDR1 reads SNHLY; CDR2 reads FYNNEI. The CDR3 runs 15 residues. V was pared by 3 bases and J by 6 bases, with 2 bases of the junction left unmatched. In this sample, this clonotype turned up many times. Its antigen is as yet unknown. Individual cDNA molecules received unique molecular identifiers. TCRdb processed the 5' RACE reads anew with MiXCR; each CDR3 protein has one entry. The top ten clones hold roughly 8.3% of a sample with about 48,000 distinct CDR3 sequences, roughly 9.8% of them seen once. The chain links TRBV2 to TRBJ2-1; 13 bases are shared with TRBD2. Sequences were obtained from whole blood. This receptor was identified in an adult who was a healthcare worker with PCR-confirmed SARS-CoV-2 infection or an uninfected control (not recorded which). In DNA form, the CDR3 reads TGTGCCAGCAGTGAGGGACTAGCGGGATTCAATGAGCAGTTCTTC. Amino acid sequence: CASSEGLAGFNEQFF.